The rows below give T cell receptor beta chains drawn from one sample of a study of blood T cell repertoires in COVID-19. Some clones are missing from TCRdb's copy, which holds only in-frame ones; the method was immunoSEQ multiplex PCR. Of 300,000 to 400,000 clones listed, approximately 90% are singletons. The sample comprised PBMCs or T cells enriched from blood (not recorded which). These receptors were collected from a woman in her twenties or thirties with acute COVID-19. The CDR3 runs from the conserved cysteine through the conserved F or W. A D gene is named only where the DNA matches it firmly.

-	TRBV5-4	12	TRBJ1-4	CASSLEGGKTEF
-	TRBV6-2/TRBV6-3	15	TRBJ2-1	CASSLQGIAYNEQFF
TRBD2	TRBV7-9	15	TRBJ2-3	CASSRILAGTDTQYF
TRBD1	TRBV19	14	TRBJ2-7	CASSMRGPFYEQYF
TRBD1	TRBV5-1	15	TRBJ1-4	CASSSTGSGGKKLFF
TRBD1	TRBV2	14	TRBJ1-4	CASRRDRGKEKLFF
TRBD1	TRBV2	15	TRBJ1-5	CASSTRQGRFQPQHF
-	TRBV28	17	TRBJ1-5	CASSSTLGHYSNQPQHF
TRBD2	TRBV5-1	15	TRBJ2-7	CASSLGLAGPYEQYF
-	TRBV19	14	TRBJ1-5	CASTARLGNQPQHF
-	TRBV10-3	14	TRBJ1-1	CAISDPGWGTEAFF
TRBD1	TRBV7-2	15	TRBJ2-7	CASSLEGQGASGQYF
TRBD1	TRBV9	16	TRBJ1-1	CASSAGTGGGLTEAFF
TRBD2	TRBV10-2	13	TRBJ2-5	CASSNRLAETQYF
TRBD1	TRBV5-6	14	TRBJ1-2	CASSQDRGLHGYTF
TRBD1	TRBV12-3/TRBV12-4	13	TRBJ2-7	CASRGQLAYEQYF
-	TRBV29-1	13	TRBJ2-7	CSVGDDRSYEQYF
TRBD1	TRBV10-3	17	TRBJ2-2	CAISDIVGTGNTGELFF
TRBD1	TRBV27	13	TRBJ1-3	CASSLTGWDTIYF
-	TRBV10-3	16	TRBJ2-7	CAISDRGVHSSYEQYF
TRBD2	TRBV6-5	13	TRBJ2-3	CASQRGVTDTQYF
TRBD1	TRBV7-9	15	TRBJ2-1	CASSRSGQLYNEQFF
TRBD1	TRBV4-1	14	TRBJ2-7	CASSQSTGNYEQYF
TRBD1	TRBV2	13	TRBJ1-2	CASSEQGARGYTF
TRBD1	TRBV5-6	17	TRBJ1-1	CASSLEVAGGRNTEAFF
TRBD1	TRBV19	18	TRBJ1-6	CASSLGQGLSSYNSPLHF
TRBD1	TRBV5-6	17	TRBJ2-2	CASSFPAGTGVGGELFF
-	TRBV19	14	TRBJ1-1	CASSPYFGGTEAFF
-	TRBV9	14	TRBJ1-2	CASTADSANYGYTF
-	TRBV5-1	14	TRBJ1-2	CASSLDAGEFGYTF
TRBD1	TRBV5-1	15	TRBJ1-2	CASSLDGQGRGGYTF
-	TRBV12-5	15	TRBJ1-4	CASGLVLGVEEKLFF
-	TRBV2	16	TRBJ2-7	CASSERSGGAVYEQYF
-	TRBV6-5	14	TRBJ2-7	CASSYSDGGYEQYF
-	TRBV5-8	14	TRBJ1-6	CASSWRGVGSPLHF
-	TRBV4-1	16	TRBJ2-7	CASSPSLDLNDHEQYF
TRBD1	TRBV24-1	13	TRBJ1-2	CATSDTTGAGYTF
-	TRBV9	14	TRBJ2-2	CASGRTVNTGELFF
TRBD2	TRBV9	16	TRBJ2-3	CASSVEGVAGWDTQYF
TRBD1	TRBV7-8	15	TRBJ1-5	CASSLVGQGVYPQHF
TRBD2	TRBV20-1	11	TRBJ2-1	CSARVAGDLIF